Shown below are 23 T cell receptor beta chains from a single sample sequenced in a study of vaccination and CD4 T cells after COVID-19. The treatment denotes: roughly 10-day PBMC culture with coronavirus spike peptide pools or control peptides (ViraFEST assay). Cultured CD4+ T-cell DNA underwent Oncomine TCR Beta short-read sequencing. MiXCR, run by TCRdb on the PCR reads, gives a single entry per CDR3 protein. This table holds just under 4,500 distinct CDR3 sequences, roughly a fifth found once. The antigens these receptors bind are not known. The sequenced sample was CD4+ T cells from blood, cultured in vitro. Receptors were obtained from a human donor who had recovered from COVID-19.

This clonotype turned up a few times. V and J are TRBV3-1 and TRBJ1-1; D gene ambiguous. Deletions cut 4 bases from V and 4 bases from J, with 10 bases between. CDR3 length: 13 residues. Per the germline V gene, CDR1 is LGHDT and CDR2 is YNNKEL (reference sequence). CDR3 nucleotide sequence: TGTGCCAGCAGCCGCACATGGGGCACTGAAGCTTTCTTT. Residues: CASSRTWGTEAFF.

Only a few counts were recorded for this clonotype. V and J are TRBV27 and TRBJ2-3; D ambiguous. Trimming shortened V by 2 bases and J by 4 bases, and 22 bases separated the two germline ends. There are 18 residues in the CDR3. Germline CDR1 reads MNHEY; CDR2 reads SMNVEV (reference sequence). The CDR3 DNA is TGTGCCAGCAGTTTAAGGGCCTCACCCCTAGGGTTCGCAGATACGCAGTATTTT. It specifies CASSLRASPLGFADTQYF.

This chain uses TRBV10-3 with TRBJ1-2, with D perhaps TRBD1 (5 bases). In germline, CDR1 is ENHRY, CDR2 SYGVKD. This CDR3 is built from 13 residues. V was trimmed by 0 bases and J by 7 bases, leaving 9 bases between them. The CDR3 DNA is TGTGCCATCAGTGAGTCAGGGCAGGGTGGCTACACCTTC. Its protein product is CAISESGQGGYTF.

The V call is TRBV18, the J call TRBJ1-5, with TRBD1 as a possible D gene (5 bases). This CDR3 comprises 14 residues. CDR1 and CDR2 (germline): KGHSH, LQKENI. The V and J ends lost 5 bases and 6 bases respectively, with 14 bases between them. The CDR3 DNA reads TGTGCCAGCTCATCGCAGGGCGTAAGTCAGCCCCAGCATTTT. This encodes CASSSQGVSQPQHF.

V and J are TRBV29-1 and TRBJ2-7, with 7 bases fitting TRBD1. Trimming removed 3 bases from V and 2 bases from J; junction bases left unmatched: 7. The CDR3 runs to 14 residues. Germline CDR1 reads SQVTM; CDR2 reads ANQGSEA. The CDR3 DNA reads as TGCAGCGTTGACAGGGGGTTGGGGACCTACGAGCAGTACTTC. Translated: CSVDRGLGTYEQYF.

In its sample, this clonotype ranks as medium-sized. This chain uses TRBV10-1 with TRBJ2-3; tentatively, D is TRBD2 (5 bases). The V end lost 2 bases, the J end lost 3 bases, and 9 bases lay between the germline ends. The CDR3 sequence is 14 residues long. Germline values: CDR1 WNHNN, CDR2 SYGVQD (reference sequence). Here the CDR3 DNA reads TGCGCCAGCAGTGAGGGGGAGTGGACAGATACGCAGTATTTT. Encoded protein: CASSEGEWTDTQYF.

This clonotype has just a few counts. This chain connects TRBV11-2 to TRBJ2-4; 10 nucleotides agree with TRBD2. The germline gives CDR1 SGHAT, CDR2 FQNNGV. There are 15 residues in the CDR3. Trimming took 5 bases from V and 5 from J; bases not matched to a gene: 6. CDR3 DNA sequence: TGTGCCAGCAGCACAACCGGACTAGCGGAAAACATTCAGTACTTC. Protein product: CASSTTGLAENIQYF.

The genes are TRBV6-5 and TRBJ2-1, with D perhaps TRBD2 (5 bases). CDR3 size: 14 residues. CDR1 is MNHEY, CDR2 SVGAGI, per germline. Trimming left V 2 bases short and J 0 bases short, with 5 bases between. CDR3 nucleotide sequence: TGTGCCAGCAGTTACGGACTCTCCTACAATGAGCAGTTCTTC. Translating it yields CASSYGLSYNEQFF.

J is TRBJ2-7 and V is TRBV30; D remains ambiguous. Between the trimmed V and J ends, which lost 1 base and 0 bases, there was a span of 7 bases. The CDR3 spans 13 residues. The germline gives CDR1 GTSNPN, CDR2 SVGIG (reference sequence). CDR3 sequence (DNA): TGTGCCTGGAGTGACGGATCCTCCTACGAGCAGTACTTC. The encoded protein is CAWSDGSSYEQYF.

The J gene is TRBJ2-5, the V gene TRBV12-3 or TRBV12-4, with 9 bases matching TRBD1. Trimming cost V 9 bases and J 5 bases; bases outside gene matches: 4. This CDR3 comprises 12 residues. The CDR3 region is CASSTGGETQYF. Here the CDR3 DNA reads TGTGCCAGTTCGACAGGGGGTGAGACCCAGTACTTC.

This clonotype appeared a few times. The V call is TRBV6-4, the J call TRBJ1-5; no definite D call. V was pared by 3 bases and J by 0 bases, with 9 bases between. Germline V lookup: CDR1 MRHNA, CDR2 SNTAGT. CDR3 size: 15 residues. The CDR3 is CASSDWGYSNQPQHF. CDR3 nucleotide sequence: TGTGCCAGCAGTGATTGGGGTTATAGCAATCAGCCCCAGCATTTT.

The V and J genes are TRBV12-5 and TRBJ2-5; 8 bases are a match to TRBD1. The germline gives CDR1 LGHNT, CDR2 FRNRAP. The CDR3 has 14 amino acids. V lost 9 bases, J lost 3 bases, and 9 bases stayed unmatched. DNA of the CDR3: TGTGCTAGCGGACCTCTGACAGGGGAAGAGACCCAGTACTTC. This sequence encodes CASGPLTGEETQYF.

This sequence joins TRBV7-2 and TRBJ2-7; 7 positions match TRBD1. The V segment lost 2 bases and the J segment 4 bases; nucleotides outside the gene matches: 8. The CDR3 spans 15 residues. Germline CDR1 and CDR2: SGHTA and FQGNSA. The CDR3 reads CASSLRQGSTYEQYF. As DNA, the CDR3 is TGTGCCAGCAGCTTAAGACAGGGTAGTACGTACGAGCAGTACTTC.

The CDR3, as DNA: TGTGCCAGCAGCCAAGATGCCGGGACTAGCGTCTTGGAGACCCAGTACTTC. The encoded protein is CASSQDAGTSVLETQYF. The chain links TRBV4-2 to TRBJ2-5; TRBD2 agrees at 10 bases. The V segment lost 0 bases and the J segment 5 bases; nucleotides outside the gene matches: 9. In germline, CDR1 is LGHNA, CDR2 YNFKEQ. The CDR3 sequence is 17 residues long.

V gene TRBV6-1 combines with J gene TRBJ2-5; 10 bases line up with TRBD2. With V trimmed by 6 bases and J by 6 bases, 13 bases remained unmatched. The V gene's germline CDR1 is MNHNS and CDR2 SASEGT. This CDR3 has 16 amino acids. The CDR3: CASSLLAGVSGKTQYF. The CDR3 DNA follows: TGTGCCAGCAGCCTTCTAGCGGGAGTCTCAGGGAAGACCCAGTACTTC.

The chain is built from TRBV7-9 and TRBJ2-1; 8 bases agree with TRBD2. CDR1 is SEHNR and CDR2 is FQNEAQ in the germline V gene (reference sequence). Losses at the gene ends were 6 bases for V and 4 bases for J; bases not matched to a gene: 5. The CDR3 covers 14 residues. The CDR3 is CASREGGRYNEQFF. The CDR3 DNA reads TGTGCCAGCAGGGAGGGCGGGAGGTACAATGAGCAGTTCTTC.

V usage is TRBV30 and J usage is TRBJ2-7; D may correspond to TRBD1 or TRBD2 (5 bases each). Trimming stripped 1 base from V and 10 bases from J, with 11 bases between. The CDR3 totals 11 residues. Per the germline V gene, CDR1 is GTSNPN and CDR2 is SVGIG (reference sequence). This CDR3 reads CAWSARDAQYF. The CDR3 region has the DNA TGTGCCTGGAGTGCCCGGGACGCACAGTACTTC.

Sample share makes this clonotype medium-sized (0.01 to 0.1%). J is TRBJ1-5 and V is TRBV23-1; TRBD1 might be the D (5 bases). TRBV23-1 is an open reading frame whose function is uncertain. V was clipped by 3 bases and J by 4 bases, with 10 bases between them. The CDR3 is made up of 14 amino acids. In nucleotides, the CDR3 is TGCGCCAGCAGTCATACGGGGGGGAATCAGCCCCAGCATTTT. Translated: CASSHTGGNQPQHF.

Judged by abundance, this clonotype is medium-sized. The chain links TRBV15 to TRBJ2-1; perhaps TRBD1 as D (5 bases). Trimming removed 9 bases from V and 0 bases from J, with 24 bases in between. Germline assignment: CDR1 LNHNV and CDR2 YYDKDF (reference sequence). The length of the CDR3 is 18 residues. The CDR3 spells CATETPLSGANSYNEQFF. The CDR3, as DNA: TGTGCCACTGAAACTCCTCTAAGTGGGGCTAACTCCTACAATGAGCAGTTCTTC.

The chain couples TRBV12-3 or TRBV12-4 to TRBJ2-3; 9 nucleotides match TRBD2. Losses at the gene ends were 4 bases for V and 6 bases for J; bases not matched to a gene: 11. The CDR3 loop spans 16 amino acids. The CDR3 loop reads CASSYGPAGGRDTQYF. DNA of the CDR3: TGTGCCAGCAGTTACGGACCAGCGGGGGGAAGGGATACGCAGTATTTT.

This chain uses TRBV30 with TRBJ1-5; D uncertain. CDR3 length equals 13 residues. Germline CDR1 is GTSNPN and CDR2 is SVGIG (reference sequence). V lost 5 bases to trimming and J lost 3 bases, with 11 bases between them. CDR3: CAWSVRDNQPQHF. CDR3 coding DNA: TGTGCCTGGTCCGTCCGTGACAATCAGCCCCAGCATTTT.

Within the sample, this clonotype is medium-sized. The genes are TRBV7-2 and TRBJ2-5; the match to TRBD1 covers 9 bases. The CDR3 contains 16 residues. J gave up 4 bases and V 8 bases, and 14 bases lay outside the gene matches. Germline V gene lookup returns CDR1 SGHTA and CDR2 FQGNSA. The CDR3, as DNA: TGTGCCAGCTTATCGCAGGGACAGGGAAACGGAGAGACCCAGTACTTC. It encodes CASLSQGQGNGETQYF.

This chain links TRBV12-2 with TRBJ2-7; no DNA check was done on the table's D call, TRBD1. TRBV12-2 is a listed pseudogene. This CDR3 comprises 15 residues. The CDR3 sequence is CASRLAQGQIYEQYF. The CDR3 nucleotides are TGTGCAAGTCGCTTAGCGCAGGGACAGATCTACGAGCAGTACTTC.